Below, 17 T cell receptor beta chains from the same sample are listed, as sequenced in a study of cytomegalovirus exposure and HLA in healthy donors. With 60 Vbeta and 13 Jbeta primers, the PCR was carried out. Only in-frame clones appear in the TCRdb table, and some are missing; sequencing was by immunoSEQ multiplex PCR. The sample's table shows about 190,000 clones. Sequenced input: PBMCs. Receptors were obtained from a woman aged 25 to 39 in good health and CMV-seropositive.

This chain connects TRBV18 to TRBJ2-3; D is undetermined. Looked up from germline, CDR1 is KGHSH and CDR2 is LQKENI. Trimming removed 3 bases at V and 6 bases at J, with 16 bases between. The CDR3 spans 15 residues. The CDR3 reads CASSPLRIGSDTQYF. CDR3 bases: TGTGCCAGCTCACCCTTGCGAATTGGTTCGGATACGCAGTATTTT. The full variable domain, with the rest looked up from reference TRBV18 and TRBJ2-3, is NAGVMQNPRHLVRRRGQEARLRCSPMKGHSHVYWYRQLPEEGLKFMVYLQKENIIDESGMPKERFSAEFPKEGPSILRIQQVVRGDSAAYFCASSPLRIGSDTQYFGPGTRLTVL.

CDR3 sequence: CASRPAAASSYEQYF. The CDR3 DNA reads TGTGCCAGCAGGCCCGCCGCGGCGAGCTCCTACGAGCAGTACTTC. The genes are TRBV6-5 and TRBJ2-7; D gene unclear. The CDR3 length is 15 residues. CDR1 MNHEY and CDR2 SVGAGI come from the germline V gene. Trimming took off 6 bases at V and 0 bases at J, with 15 bases between the two ends.

CDR3: CASSRSGTGSYEQYF. The CDR3 DNA reads TGTGCCAGCAGTCGTTCCGGGACAGGGTCCTACGAGCAGTACTTC. The genes are TRBV14 and TRBJ2-7; 9 bases map to TRBD1. Per germline, CDR1 SGHDN and CDR2 FVKESK. Trimming removed 6 bases from V and 1 base from J; junction bases left unmatched: 7. The CDR3 spans 15 residues.

The CDR3 loop reads CASSYAGGSDTQYF. The CDR3 DNA reads as TGTGCCAGCAGTTACGCGGGGGGCTCAGATACGCAGTATTTT. The chain uses TRBV6-5 and TRBJ2-3, with 8 bases aligning to TRBD2. The CDR3 is 14 amino acids. In germline, CDR1 is MNHEY, CDR2 SVGAGI. With 2 bases clipped from V and 4 bases from J, the junction kept 2 bases outside the gene matches.

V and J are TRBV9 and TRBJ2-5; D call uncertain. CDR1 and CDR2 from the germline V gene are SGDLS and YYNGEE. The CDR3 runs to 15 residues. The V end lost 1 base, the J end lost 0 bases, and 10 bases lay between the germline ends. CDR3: CASSVTDTYQETQYF. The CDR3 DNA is TGTGCCAGCAGCGTAACCGACACATACCAAGAGACCCAGTACTTC.

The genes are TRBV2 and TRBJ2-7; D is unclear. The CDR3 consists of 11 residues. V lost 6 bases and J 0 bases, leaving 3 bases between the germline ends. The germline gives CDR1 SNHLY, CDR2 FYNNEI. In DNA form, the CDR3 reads TGTGCCAGCAGGGCCTCCTACGAGCAGTACTTC. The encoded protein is CASRASYEQYF.

This CDR3 reads CASSPWTEGSRFSGANVLTF. The CDR3, as DNA: TGCGCCAGCAGCCCGTGGACAGAGGGAAGCCGGTTCTCTGGGGCCAACGTCCTGACTTTC. The chain employs TRBV4-1 and TRBJ2-6; a weak D match, TRBD1 (6 bases). The ends were cut back, 4 bases at V and 0 bases at J, with 22 bases in the middle. The CDR3 length is 20 residues. The germline gives CDR1 MGHRA, CDR2 YSYEKL.

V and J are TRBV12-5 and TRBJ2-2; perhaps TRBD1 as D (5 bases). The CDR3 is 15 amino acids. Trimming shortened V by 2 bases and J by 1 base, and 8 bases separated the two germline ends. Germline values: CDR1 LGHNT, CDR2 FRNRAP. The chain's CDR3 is CASGLSQGNTGELFF. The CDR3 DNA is TGTGCTAGTGGTTTGAGCCAGGGGAACACCGGGGAGCTGTTTTTT.

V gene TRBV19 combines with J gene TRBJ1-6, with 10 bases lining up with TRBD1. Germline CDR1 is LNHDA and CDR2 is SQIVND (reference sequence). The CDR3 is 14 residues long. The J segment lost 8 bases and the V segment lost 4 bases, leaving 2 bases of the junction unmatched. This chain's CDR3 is CASSRDRGDSPLHF. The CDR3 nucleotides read TGTGCCAGTAGTAGGGACAGGGGAGATTCACCCCTCCACTTT.

The CDR3 DNA follows: TGTGCCAGCAGTTTATTTGGCCTTCAGAACACTGAAGCTTTCTTT. It specifies CASSLFGLQNTEAFF. V gene TRBV27 combines with J gene TRBJ1-1; D remains unclear. The CDR3 contains 15 residues. The germline gives CDR1 MNHEY, CDR2 SMNVEV (reference sequence). Trimming left V 1 base short and J 1 base short, with 10 bases between.

CDR3 amino acids: CASSEAGSGNLSRYF. The CDR3 DNA reads TGTGCCAGCAGTGAAGCGGGGAGTGGTAACCTTTCGCGCTACTTC. V usage is TRBV6-1 and J usage is TRBJ2-7; possibly TRBD2 for D (5 bases). V was pared by 0 bases and J by 13 bases, with 22 bases between. Looked up from germline, CDR1 is MNHNS and CDR2 is SASEGT. This CDR3 is built from 15 residues.

The CDR3 region has the DNA TGTGCCAGCAGCCTTTTCAGGGCCCAAAGGGATACGCAGTATTTT. Protein: CASSLFRAQRDTQYF. The V and J genes are TRBV11-2 and TRBJ2-3, with D perhaps TRBD1 (5 bases). The germline CDR1 and CDR2 sequences are SGHAT and FQNNGV. The CDR3 is made up of 15 amino acids. Trimming stripped 5 bases from V and 6 bases from J, with 18 bases between.

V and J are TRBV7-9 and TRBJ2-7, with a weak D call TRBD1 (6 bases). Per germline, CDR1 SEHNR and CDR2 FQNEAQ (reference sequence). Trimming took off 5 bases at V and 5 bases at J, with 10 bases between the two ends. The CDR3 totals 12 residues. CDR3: CASSDTGHEQYF. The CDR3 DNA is TGTGCCAGCAGCGACACAGGGCACGAGCAGTACTTC.

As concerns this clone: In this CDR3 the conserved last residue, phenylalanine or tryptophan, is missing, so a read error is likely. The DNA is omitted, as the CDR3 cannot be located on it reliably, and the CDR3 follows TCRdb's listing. The CDR3: CASSGQGKTVGI. This rearrangement joins TRBV6-1 to TRBJ1-1; the table calls TRBD1, which could not be checked here. From germline, CDR1 is MNHNS and CDR2 SASEGT. Including both end residues, the CDR3 is 12 amino acids long.

DNA of the CDR3: TGTGCCAGTACGGTCTCTGGGGCCAACGTCCTGACTTTC. Translation gives CASTVSGANVLTF. This chain uses TRBV19 with TRBJ2-6; D is unclear. Germline V gene sequence: CDR1 LNHDA, CDR2 SQIVND (reference sequence). V dropped 7 bases and J dropped 0 bases, with 4 bases sitting between them. This CDR3 has 13 amino acids.

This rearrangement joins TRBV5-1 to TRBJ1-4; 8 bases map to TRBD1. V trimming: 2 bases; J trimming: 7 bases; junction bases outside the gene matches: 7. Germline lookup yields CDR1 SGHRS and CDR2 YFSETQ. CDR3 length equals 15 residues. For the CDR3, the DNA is TGCGCCAGCAGCTTTTCAGGGGGCGGGGGTGAAAAACTGTTTTTT. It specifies CASSFSGGGGEKLFF.

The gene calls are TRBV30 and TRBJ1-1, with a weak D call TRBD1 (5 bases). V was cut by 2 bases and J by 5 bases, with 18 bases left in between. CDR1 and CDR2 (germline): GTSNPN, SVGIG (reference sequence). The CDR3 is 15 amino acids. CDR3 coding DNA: TGTGCCTGGAGTACCGGGGGACTCATGCAGACTGAAGCTTTCTTT. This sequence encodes CAWSTGGLMQTEAFF.